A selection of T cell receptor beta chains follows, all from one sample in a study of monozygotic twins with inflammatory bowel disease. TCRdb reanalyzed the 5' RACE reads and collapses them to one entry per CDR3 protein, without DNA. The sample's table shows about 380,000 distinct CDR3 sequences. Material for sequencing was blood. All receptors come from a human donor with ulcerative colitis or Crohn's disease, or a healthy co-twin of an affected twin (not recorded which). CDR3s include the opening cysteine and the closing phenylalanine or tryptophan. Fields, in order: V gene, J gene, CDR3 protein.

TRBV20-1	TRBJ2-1	CSAATASSYNEQFF
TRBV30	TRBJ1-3	CAWSVWDTGGNTIYF
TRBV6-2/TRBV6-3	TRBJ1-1	CASSYTTRVFSEAFF
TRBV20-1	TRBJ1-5	CSARVTGNQPQHF
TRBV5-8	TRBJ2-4	CASSLLGGVAKNIQYF
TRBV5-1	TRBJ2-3	CASSLGLPSTDTQYF
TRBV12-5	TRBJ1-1	CASGLVLSGNTEAFF
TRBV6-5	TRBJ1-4	CASSYSTWRTNEKLFF
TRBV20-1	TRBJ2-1	CSARDPGRGEQFF
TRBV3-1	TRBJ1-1	CASSQGQGAAEAFF
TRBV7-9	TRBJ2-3	CASSLFRRGDTQYF
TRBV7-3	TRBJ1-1	CASSVTGGVSRTEAFF
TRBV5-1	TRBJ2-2	CASSEQALNTGELFF
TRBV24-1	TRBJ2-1	CATSDSRGAGDEQFF
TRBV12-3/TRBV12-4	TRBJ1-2	CASSRLRYDPNIF
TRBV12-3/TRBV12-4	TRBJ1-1	CASSWQRAGGTEAFF
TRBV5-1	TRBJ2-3	CASSFPLTSGTDTQYF
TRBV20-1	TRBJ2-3	CSARTGTSVPIF
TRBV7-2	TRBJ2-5	CASSFGVQETQYF
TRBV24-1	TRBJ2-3	CATSDSALGPKTDTQYF
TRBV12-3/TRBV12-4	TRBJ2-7	CASLGRYEQYF
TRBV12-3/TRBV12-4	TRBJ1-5	CASSFLGVNQPQHF
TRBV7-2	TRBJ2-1	CASTPAQGRTYNEQFF